This T cell receptor beta chain was identified during a study of cytomegalovirus exposure and HLA in healthy donors. Concerning this clone: Its target is unknown.

The PCR contained 60 Vbeta and 13 Jbeta primers. Clones were sequenced by immunoSEQ multiplex PCR, and TCRdb holds only the in-frame ones, with some missing. Among more than 150,000 clones listed, around three quarters were seen once. Study outcomes and limitations: In a later analysis, TCR beta V- and J-gene trimming showed a link to a missense DCLRE1C variant. In a later analysis, productive TCRs from donors in an Asian-associated ancestry cluster reportedly carried fewer N-insertions than the cohort mean. Cytomegalovirus status, reportedly, was diagnosed with high specificity and sensitivity by the classifier.

J was trimmed by 8 bases and V by 2 bases; bases with no gene match: 1. Germline V gene sequence: CDR1 LNHDA, CDR2 SQIVND (reference sequence). The CDR3 has 12 amino acids. Sequencing input: PBMCs. The sequence derives from a woman in her 30s in good health and CMV-seropositive. This chain joins TRBV19 and TRBJ1-2, with 8 nucleotides matching TRBD1. CDR3 in amino acids: CASSIWTGGYTF. The CDR3 bases are TGTGCCAGTAGTATATGGACAGGGGGCTACACCTTC.